This TCR beta chain is from a study of lymphopenia after photon versus proton radiotherapy. About this clone itself: Its specificity is unknown.

Regarding the study as a whole: Proton therapy kept repertoires fairly stable, unlike photons, which gained effector/memory cells. Post-nadir TCR diversity decline inversely tracked overall survival among those who died.

The germline CDR1 and CDR2 sequences are MGHRA and YSYEKL. Trimming took 4 bases from V and 2 from J; bases not matched to a gene: 7. CDR3 length: 16 amino acids. TCRdb's copy holds only in-frame clones and misses some; the assay was immunoSEQ multiplex PCR. The data hold 65,000 to 70,000 clones, with about nine tenths observed a single time. This TCR was sampled from a woman aged 65 to 85 with pancreatic cancer. This specimen consisted of peripheral blood, obtained from a patient treated with photon-based radiotherapy. The chain carries TRBV4-1 and TRBJ2-2, with TRBD1 matching over 7 bases. In nucleotides, the CDR3 is TGCGCCAGCAGCCTCCAGGGGGAACGAAACACCGGGGAGCTGTTTTTT. It encodes CASSLQGERNTGELFF.